The 29 T cell receptor beta chains reported below all come from one sample, sequenced in a study of OX40 agonist ivuxolimab in advanced cancers. Sequencing used immunoSEQ multiplex PCR; TCRdb keeps in-frame clones, though not all of them. The repertoire has under 80,000 clones, just over 85% of them found once; the top ten carry 4.1%. The sequences come from CD4+ or CD8+ T cells sorted from blood, collected in a trial of the OX40 agonist ivuxolimab. Source of these receptors: an adult with an advanced solid tumor such as melanoma, head and neck, liver or kidney cancer.

This clone showed up just once. The V and J genes are TRBV30 and TRBJ2-5; D not certain. The germline gives CDR1 GTSNPN, CDR2 SVGIG (reference sequence). This CDR3 comprises 10 residues. The V end lost 5 bases, the J end lost 5 bases, and 6 bases lay between the germline ends. The CDR3 here is CAWGGETQYF. The CDR3 DNA sequence: TGTGCCTGGGGTGGTGAGACCCAGTACTTC.

This chain links TRBV5-6 with TRBJ1-3, with TRBD1 identical over 10 bases. The CDR3 is 17 residues long. In germline, CDR1 is SGHDT, CDR2 YYEEEE. V was clipped by 4 bases and J by 3 bases; unmatched bases: 10. CDR3 in amino acids: CASSAVRDRGFGNTIYF. The CDR3 nucleotides are TGTGCCAGCAGCGCCGTCCGGGACAGGGGTTTTGGAAACACCATATATTTT. Drawing the rest from reference TRBV5-6 and TRBJ1-3, the complete variable domain is DAGVTQSPTHLIKTRGQQVTLRCSPKSGHDTVSWYQQALGQGPQFIFQYYEEEERQRGNFPDRFSGHQFPNYSSELNVNALLLGDSALYLCASSAVRDRGFGNTIYFGEGSWLTVV.

V and J are TRBV11-2 and TRBJ2-2; no reliable D call. V lost 0 bases and J 1 base, leaving 3 bases between the germline ends. The germline V gene encodes CDR1 SGHAT and CDR2 FQNNGV. This CDR3 contains 14 residues. CDR3 DNA sequence: TGTGCCAGCAGCTTAGATATGAACACCGGGGAGCTGTTTTTT. Translated, it gives CASSLDMNTGELFF.

DNA for the CDR3: TGTGCCAGTAGTATTCAAGGCGGTCTCTACGAGCAGTACTTC. Its protein product is CASSIQGGLYEQYF. The chain uses TRBV19 and TRBJ2-7, with D uncertain. Trimming removed 3 bases at V and 3 bases at J, with 12 bases between. The germline V gene has CDR1 LNHDA and CDR2 SQIVND (reference sequence). This CDR3 contains 14 residues.

The chain is built from TRBV5-4 and TRBJ1-2, with D maybe TRBD1 (6 bases). V lost 4 bases and J 1 base, leaving 20 bases between the germline ends. There are 17 residues in the CDR3. The germline V gene encodes CDR1 SGHNT and CDR2 YYREEE (reference sequence). CDR3: CASSTWETGGGNYGYTF. The DNA of the CDR3 is TGTGCCAGCAGCACATGGGAGACGGGAGGGGGTAACTATGGCTACACCTTC.

The V and J genes are TRBV5-8 and TRBJ2-1, with 8 nucleotides matching TRBD2. J lost 0 bases, V lost 10 bases, and 12 bases had no gene match. This CDR3 is 16 amino acids long. CDR1 SGHTS and CDR2 YDEGEE come from the germline V gene. CDR3 bases: TGTGCCGCCGGGGGGCGGGGGGTAAGCTCCTACAATGAGCAGTTCTTC. Translating gives CAAGGRGVSSYNEQFF.

This chain links TRBV28 with TRBJ2-2; D is unclear. The V gene's germline CDR1 is MDHEN and CDR2 SYDVKM. V lost 1 base and J 8 bases, leaving 5 bases between the germline ends. The CDR3 length is 12 residues. As DNA, the CDR3 is TGTGCCAGCAGTTTATTAGGAGGGGAGCTGTTTTTT. Translating gives CASSLLGGELFF.

This clone has only one observation. V gene TRBV19 combines with J gene TRBJ1-5; 11 bases are shared with TRBD1. Per germline, CDR1 LNHDA and CDR2 SQIVND (reference sequence). With V trimmed by 6 bases and J by 6 bases, 7 bases remained unmatched. The CDR3 runs to 15 residues. CDR3 bases: TGTGCCAGTAGACAAGGACAGGGGGCCCGTCAGCCCCAGCATTTT. Amino acid sequence: CASRQGQGARQPQHF. The full variable domain, with the rest looked up from reference TRBV19 and TRBJ1-5, is DGGITQSPKYLFRKEGQNVTLSCEQNLNHDAMYWYRQDPGQGLRLIYYSQIVNDFQKGDIAEGYSVSREKKESFPLTVTSAQKNPTAFYLCASRQGQGARQPQHFGDGTRLSIL.

The sample holds a few counts of this clone. V gene TRBV7-8 combines with J gene TRBJ1-5, with a weak D call TRBD1 (5 bases). CDR1 and CDR2 (germline): SGHVS, FQNEAQ. With 8 bases removed from V and 5 bases from J, the gap between germline ends came to 13 bases. The CDR3 contains 13 residues. The CDR3 coding sequence is TGTGCCAGCTGTTCAGGGTTGGATCAGCCCCAGCATTTT. As protein: CASCSGLDQPQHF. The whole variable domain, remainder taken from reference TRBV7-8 and TRBJ1-5, is GAGVSQSPRYKVAKRGQDVALRCDPISGHVSLFWYQQALGQGPEFLTYFQNEAQLDKSGLPSDRFFAERPEGSVSTLKIQRTQQEDSAVYLCASCSGLDQPQHFGDGTRLSIL.

The V call is TRBV6-1, the J call TRBJ2-5, with 8 bases lining up with TRBD2. CDR1 MNHNS and CDR2 SASEGT come from the germline V gene. V shed 0 bases, J shed 3 bases, and the junction held 3 bases outside the gene matches. This CDR3 contains 15 residues. For the CDR3, the DNA is TGTGCCAGCAGTGAAGCGCGGGGACTAGAAGAGACCCAGTACTTC. This gives the protein CASSEARGLEETQYF.

This chain connects TRBV2 to TRBJ2-1, with TRBD2 identical over 9 bases. The V and J ends lost 3 bases and 3 bases, in that order; junction bases with no gene match: 3. CDR1 and CDR2 from the germline V gene are SNHLY and FYNNEI. The length of the CDR3 is 15 residues. The CDR3 DNA reads as TGTGCCAGCAGTGACCTAGCGGGACTCTACAATGAGCAGTTCTTC. Translation: CASSDLAGLYNEQFF.

This clone was picked up one time. V is TRBV27 and J is TRBJ2-2; 11 bases line up with TRBD2. J was trimmed by 7 bases and V by 0 bases; bases with no gene match: 19. This CDR3 spans 21 amino acids. Germline V gene lookup returns CDR1 MNHEY and CDR2 SMNVEV (reference sequence). CDR3 region: CASSLSGVLVAGGPTNGELFF. The CDR3 coding sequence is TGTGCCAGCAGTTTATCGGGGGTCCTCGTAGCGGGAGGGCCAACGAACGGGGAGCTGTTTTTT.

The chain couples TRBV10-3 to TRBJ1-2; 10 bases agree with TRBD1. Germline CDR1 ENHRY, CDR2 SYGVKD. The CDR3 contains 11 residues. In nucleotides, the CDR3 is TGTGGCGCGGGACAGGGGTATGGCTACACCTTC. This encodes CGAGQGYGYTF.

The CDR3, as DNA: TGCAGCGTTGCTGGGACTAGCGGGGACACAGATACGCAGTATTTT. Protein: CSVAGTSGDTDTQYF. The chain uses TRBV29-1 and TRBJ2-3, with 13 bases identical to TRBD2. Germline V CDR1 and CDR2: SQVTM, ANQGSEA. There are 15 residues in the CDR3. V lost 4 bases, J lost 2 bases, and 3 bases stayed unmatched.

This clone is a singleton in its sample. This chain joins TRBV7-8 and TRBJ2-7; 10 bases map to TRBD2. Trimming at V came to 1 base and at J to 0 bases, leaving 9 bases not matched to a gene. This CDR3 contains 18 residues. The germline gives CDR1 SGHVS, CDR2 FQNEAQ. The CDR3 sequence: CASSLVASGSGISYEQYF. As DNA, the CDR3 is TGTGCCAGCAGCTTAGTAGCTAGCGGGAGCGGAATCTCCTACGAGCAGTACTTC.

The J gene is TRBJ2-7, the V gene TRBV5-4; TRBD2 matches at 8 bases. CDR1 and CDR2 (germline): SGHNT, YYREEE (reference sequence). The CDR3 runs to 14 residues. The V segment lost 3 bases and the J segment 2 bases; nucleotides outside the gene matches: 4. CDR3 sequence (DNA): TGTGCCAGCAGCTCGGTAGCGGGAACCTACGAGCAGTACTTC. Amino acid sequence: CASSSVAGTYEQYF.

This clone was seen only once. This rearrangement joins TRBV25-1 to TRBJ2-1; the D gene is possibly TRBD1 (6 bases). The CDR3 length is 14 residues. The V gene's germline CDR1 is MGHDK and CDR2 SYGVNS. The V end lost 3 bases, the J end lost 9 bases, and 15 bases lay between the germline ends. CDR3 loop: CASSDSRGIGEQFF. The CDR3 DNA reads as TGTGCCAGCAGTGATTCTAGGGGGATCGGTGAGCAGTTCTTC.

This chain connects TRBV5-1 to TRBJ2-7; D unclear. V lost 4 bases, J lost 0 bases, and 5 bases lay in between. Germline V lookup: CDR1 SGHRS, CDR2 YFSETQ. The CDR3 contains 12 residues. DNA of the CDR3: TGCGCCAGCAGCGCTGACTCCTACGAGCAGTACTTC. It specifies CASSADSYEQYF.

The chain couples TRBV28 to TRBJ1-1, with D possibly TRBD1 on 5 matching bases. This CDR3 is built from 13 residues. Germline V lookup: CDR1 MDHEN, CDR2 SYDVKM. Trimming left V 4 bases short and J 5 bases short, with 11 bases between. The CDR3 DNA reads TGTGCCAGCAGTTCGGAAGGGGTGACTGAAGCTTTCTTT. It yields the protein CASSSEGVTEAFF. Filled out from reference TRBV28 and TRBJ1-1, the complete variable domain reads DVKVTQSSRYLVKRTGEKVFLECVQDMDHENMFWYRQDPGLGLRLIYFSYDVKMKEKGDIPEGYSVSREKKERFSLILESASTNQTSMYLCASSSEGVTEAFFGQGTRLTVV.

The chain employs TRBV14 and TRBJ1-1, with D unresolved. The CDR3 contains 13 residues. In germline, CDR1 is SGHDN, CDR2 FVKESK. Trimming cost V 4 bases and J 0 bases, with 6 bases left between them. The DNA for the CDR3 is TGTGCCAGCAGCCTTGGACTGAACACTGAAGCTTTCTTT. Translating it yields CASSLGLNTEAFF.

The chain links TRBV28 to TRBJ1-5; D might be TRBD1 (5 bases). With 4 bases removed from V and 7 bases from J, the gap between germline ends came to 8 bases. The CDR3 sequence is 12 residues long. Looked up from germline, CDR1 is MDHEN and CDR2 is SYDVKM. The CDR3 protein is CASSSGRQPQHF. DNA of the CDR3: TGTGCCAGCAGTTCAGGGCGCCAGCCCCAGCATTTT.

The V call is TRBV5-4, the J call TRBJ2-5; 7 bases are a match to TRBD1. V lost 2 bases, J lost 2 bases, and 3 bases stayed unmatched. Germline-derived CDR1 and CDR2 are SGHNT and YYREEE (reference sequence). The CDR3 covers 14 residues. CDR3 coding DNA: TGTGCCAGCAGCTTCGGGACAGCTCAAGAGACCCAGTACTTC. This encodes CASSFGTAQETQYF. Based on the CDR3 plus reference TRBV5-4 and TRBJ2-5, the full variable domain is ETGVTQSPTHLIKTRGQQVTLRCSSQSGHNTVSWYQQALGQGPQFIFQYYREEENGRGNFPPRFSGLQFPNYSSELNVNALELDDSALYLCASSFGTAQETQYFGPGTRLLVL.

The sample holds one count of this clone. V and J are TRBV28 and TRBJ1-2; tentative D call: TRBD1 (6 bases). Trimming pared 6 bases from V and 1 base from J, leaving 15 bases between. This CDR3 region has 15 residues. Germline-derived CDR1 and CDR2 are MDHEN and SYDVKM. The CDR3 spells CASRKTSGVNYGYTF. The CDR3 coding sequence is TGTGCCAGCAGGAAAACCTCAGGGGTTAACTATGGCTACACCTTC.

The V call is TRBV19, the J call TRBJ2-5; 7 nucleotides line up with TRBD1. This CDR3 comprises 14 residues. Germline CDR1 reads LNHDA; CDR2 reads SQIVND (reference sequence). V was clipped by 5 bases and J by 5 bases; unmatched bases: 8. CDR3 sequence reads: CASSYRQGIETQYF. The CDR3 DNA follows: TGTGCCAGTAGTTATCGACAGGGTATTGAGACCCAGTACTTC.

The J gene is TRBJ2-5, the V gene TRBV14; D might be TRBD1 or TRBD2, each matching 6 bases. The germline V gene has CDR1 SGHDN and CDR2 FVKESK. The CDR3 has 14 amino acids. V shed 6 bases and J shed 4 bases, with 15 bases lying between them. The chain's CDR3 is CASSRFTGAETQYF. For the CDR3, the DNA is TGTGCCAGCAGTCGTTTTACGGGGGCAGAGACCCAGTACTTC. The full variable domain, in which reference TRBV14 and TRBJ2-5 provide the parts outside the CDR3, is EAGVTQFPSHSVIEKGQTVTLRCDPISGHDNLYWYRRVMGKEIKFLLHFVKESKQDESGMPNNRFLAERTGGTYSTLKVQPAELEDSGVYFCASSRFTGAETQYFGPGTRLLVL.

The chain has TRBV7-2 and TRBJ1-5, with a weak D call TRBD1 (6 bases). The CDR3 is made up of 13 amino acids. In germline, CDR1 is SGHTA, CDR2 FQGNSA. The ends were cut back, 3 bases at V and 5 bases at J, with 8 bases in the middle. CDR3 loop: CASSLGAYQPQHF. The CDR3 coding sequence is TGTGCCAGCAGCTTGGGGGCTTATCAGCCCCAGCATTTT.

The V and J genes are TRBV6-4 and TRBJ2-1; 7 bases align to TRBD2. CDR1 is MRHNA and CDR2 is SNTAGT in the germline V gene. V was pared by 0 bases and J by 16 bases, with 9 bases of the junction left unmatched. The CDR3 sequence is 13 residues long. The CDR3 DNA is TGTGCCAGCAGTGACTCGCTCGCGGGAGTACGTTTCTTC. Its protein is CASSDSLAGVRFF.

The chain carries TRBV27 and TRBJ2-1, with D unresolved. CDR3 length: 15 amino acids. Per germline, CDR1 MNHEY and CDR2 SMNVEV (reference sequence). The V end lost 4 bases, the J end lost 4 bases, and 14 bases lay between the germline ends. CDR3 bases: TGTGCCAGCAGTTCAATCCATTTTATGTACAATGAGCAGTTCTTC. It translates to CASSSIHFMYNEQFF.

The chain couples TRBV19 to TRBJ2-1; 7 positions match TRBD1. V was pared by 3 bases and J by 5 bases, with 10 bases of the junction left unmatched. This CDR3 is built from 16 residues. The germline V gene has CDR1 LNHDA and CDR2 SQIVND (reference sequence). CDR3: CASSMSRGIANNEQFF. The CDR3 DNA reads TGTGCCAGTAGTATGTCCAGGGGGATAGCCAACAATGAGCAGTTCTTC.